This T cell receptor (beta chain) comes out of a study of Graves' ophthalmopathy and Graves' hyperthyroidism. The study's findings and limits: Clonotypes were expanded in thyroid at above 0.001 frequency, and most also appeared in blood. A model built from 13 signatures distinguished ophthalmopathy from stable hyperthyroidism with 87.88% sensitivity and about 84% specificity. The model's prediction of ophthalmopathy progression had roughly 70% sensitivity and less than 75% specificity.

The TCR beta CDR3 regions underwent amplification from RNA transcripts. Second-round multiplex PCR followed a first-round RT-PCR using HTBI primers. Using its own MiXCR run on the multiplex PCR reads, TCRdb lists one record per CDR3 protein. Among around 1,200,000 distinct CDR3 sequences listed, less than 45% were seen once. A diagnosis was made from clinical symptoms together with serum thyroxine, TRAb, thyroid ultrasound and orbital computed tomography. This clonotype was detected many times. Its target is not known. V lost 4 bases and J lost 6, with 16 bases in between. This CDR3 has 14 amino acids. Germline V gene lookup returns CDR1 SGDLS and CDR2 YYNGEE.

This TCR was recovered from an adult man with Graves' hyperthyroidism. This chain uses TRBV9 with TRBJ1-2; tentative D call: TRBD1 (6 bases). The sample consisted of peripheral blood or thyroid tissue (not recorded which). The chain's CDR3 is CASSLRQGPDGYTF. The CDR3 DNA is TGTGCCAGCAGCCTCCGTCAGGGGCCTGATGGCTACACCTTC.